One and the same sample provided the 8 T cell receptor beta chains below, sequenced in a study of cytomegalovirus exposure and HLA in healthy donors. PCR employed 60 Vbeta and 13 Jbeta primers. Some clones are missing from TCRdb's copy, which holds only in-frame ones; the method was immunoSEQ multiplex PCR. The sample data list about 210,000 clones. Specimen: PBMCs. Receptors originate from a woman aged 25 to 39 in good health and CMV-seropositive.

The chain uses TRBV7-6 and TRBJ2-7; 8 bases are a match to TRBD1. Trimming cost V 5 bases and J 2 bases; bases outside gene matches: 8. This CDR3 region has 15 residues. Germline CDR1 reads SGHVS; CDR2 reads FNYEAQ. CDR3 loop: CASSPTDRVTYEQYF. The CDR3 coding sequence is TGTGCCAGCAGCCCTACGGACAGGGTAACCTACGAGCAGTACTTC. Drawing the rest from reference TRBV7-6 and TRBJ2-7, the complete variable domain is GAGVSQSPRYKVTKRGQDVALRCDPISGHVSLYWYRQALGQGPEFLTYFNYEAQQDKSGLPNDRFSAERPEGSISTLTIQRTEQRDSAMYRCASSPTDRVTYEQYFGPGTRLTVT.

The chain carries TRBV2 and TRBJ2-7; no definite D call. Per germline, CDR1 SNHLY and CDR2 FYNNEI. The CDR3 runs to 13 residues. V lost 8 bases and J lost 0, with 11 bases in between. The CDR3 reads CASSVLLSYEQYF. The CDR3 bases are TGTGCCAGCTCAGTTCTGCTCTCCTACGAGCAGTACTTC.

V and J are TRBV5-1 and TRBJ2-3; 10 bases are shared with TRBD2. V was pared by 1 base and J by 5 bases, with 4 bases of the junction left unmatched. Germline CDR1 SGHRS, CDR2 YFSETQ. The CDR3 is 15 amino acids. The CDR3, as DNA: TGCGCCAGCAGCTTGACTAGCGGGACAGGAGATACGCAGTATTTT. Its translation is CASSLTSGTGDTQYF.

CDR3 amino acids: CAIREDRGSGNTIYF. As DNA, the CDR3 is TGTGCCATCAGGGAGGACAGGGGGTCTGGAAACACCATATATTTT. V and J are TRBV10-3 and TRBJ1-3; 10 positions agree with TRBD1. Trimming cost V 6 bases and J 1 base; bases outside gene matches: 3. There are 15 residues in the CDR3. The germline V gene encodes CDR1 ENHRY and CDR2 SYGVKD.

The chain has TRBV6-5 and TRBJ2-2; 11 bases line up with TRBD1. Trimming removed 0 bases from V and 7 bases from J; junction bases left unmatched: 4. The CDR3 runs 16 residues. Germline V gene data show CDR1 as MNHEY and CDR2 as SVGAGI. The CDR3 bases are TGTGCCAGCAGTTACTCTGGACAGGGGGCTAACGGGGAGCTGTTTTTT. This gives the protein CASSYSGQGANGELFF.

This chain uses TRBV30 with TRBJ2-7; D unresolved. The germline gives CDR1 GTSNPN, CDR2 SVGIG (reference sequence). The CDR3 consists of 15 residues. Trimming removed 1 base at V and 7 bases at J, with 20 bases between. In DNA, the CDR3 is TGTGCCTGGAGTGGCCCCGGGTCATTGACGAGAGAGCAGTACTTC. Protein: CAWSGPGSLTREQYF. Full variable domain (outside the CDR3, taken from reference TRBV30 and TRBJ2-7): SQTIHQWPATLVQPVGSPLSLECTVEGTSNPNLYWYRQAAGRGLQLLFYSVGIGQISSEVPQNLSASRPQDRQFILSSKKLLLSDSGFYLCAWSGPGSLTREQYFGPGTRLTVT.

The chain links TRBV28 to TRBJ2-7; D is perhaps TRBD1 (6 bases). Germline CDR1 reads MDHEN; CDR2 reads SYDVKM. The CDR3 consists of 15 residues. Trimming took 4 bases from V and 4 from J, leaving 17 bases between them. CDR3: CASSSRGSPYYEQYF. CDR3 coding DNA: TGTGCCAGCAGTTCCAGGGGTTCTCCTTATTACGAGCAGTACTTC.

As DNA, the CDR3 is TGTGCCAGCAGCTTACAGGGCCCTGGAAACACCATATATTTT. This gives the protein CASSLQGPGNTIYF. V is TRBV7-9 and J is TRBJ1-3, with a possible D match to TRBD1 (5 bases). V was clipped by 2 bases and J by 2 bases, with 7 bases between them. The CDR3 length is 14 residues. Germline CDR1 reads SEHNR; CDR2 reads FQNEAQ (reference sequence).